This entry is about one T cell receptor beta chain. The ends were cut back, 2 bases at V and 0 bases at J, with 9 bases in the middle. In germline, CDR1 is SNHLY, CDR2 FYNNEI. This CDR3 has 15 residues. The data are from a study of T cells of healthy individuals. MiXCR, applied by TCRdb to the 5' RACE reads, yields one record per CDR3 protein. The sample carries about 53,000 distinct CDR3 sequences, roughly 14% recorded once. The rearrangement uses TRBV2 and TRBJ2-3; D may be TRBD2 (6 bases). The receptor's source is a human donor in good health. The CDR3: CASSERLASTDTQYF. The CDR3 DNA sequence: TGTGCCAGCAGTGAAAGGCTAGCGAGCACAGATACGCAGTATTTT.